This T cell receptor (beta chain) was recorded in a study of T cell repertoires in cytomegalovirus infection. TCRdb processed the reads anew with MiXCR; each CDR3 protein has one entry. The sample includes about 180,000 distinct CDR3 sequences, 14% of them seen just once. Germline V lookup: CDR1 DFQATT, CDR2 SNEGSKA (reference sequence). The germline V and J ends were trimmed by 6 bases and 6 bases, with 18 bases remaining between them. The length of the CDR3 is 14 residues. The TCR originated in a human donor in good health (CMV status not recorded). Some clones in this sample may be carry-over from other donors' samples. The sequenced material came from PBMCs. This chain links TRBV20-1 with TRBJ1-5; a weak D match, TRBD1 (5 bases). The CDR3 DNA sequence: TGCAGTGCAATCCGGGACGAGGGAACTCAGCCCCAGCATTTT. Protein sequence: CSAIRDEGTQPQHF.